These 32 T cell receptor beta chains originate from one sample sequenced in a study of shared clonotypes between healthy human individuals (dated by TCRdb to 2020 to 2021). The library was generated by the immunoSEQ multiplex PCR assay. The source is immuneACCESS, and TCRdb retained only in-frame sequences with V and J called. Part of the clones is not carried over; for the studies checked, unresolved V genes explain less than half of this, and the remainder is unexplained. This sample lists about 980,000 clones; about three quarters were detected once. The ten largest clones take up roughly 1.5% of the sample. The sequencing sample was made of memory CD4+ T cells sorted from blood. The cell subset or site label, read with the paper, signifies: CD45RA-negative fraction. These receptor sequences come from a man younger than 35 in good health.

This sequence joins TRBV19 and TRBJ2-5, with no clear D. Trimming pared 5 bases from V and 2 bases from J, leaving 15 bases between. The CDR3 runs to 15 residues. The germline gives CDR1 LNHDA, CDR2 SQIVND (reference sequence). CDR3 sequence: CASSSTSGSQETQYF. The CDR3 DNA sequence: TGTGCCAGTAGTTCCACCTCGGGCAGTCAAGAGACCCAGTACTTC.

This clone occurred once. The chain recombines TRBV7-2 with TRBJ2-5; TRBD2 matches 11 bases. The CDR3 sequence is 15 residues long. CDR1 is SGHTA and CDR2 is FQGNSA in the germline V gene. The junction had 6 bases not matched to a gene; V was cut back by 5 bases and J by 4 bases. The CDR3 bases are TGTGCCAGCAGCGCCTTAGCGGGAGGGCCAGAGACCCAGTACTTC. Amino acid sequence: CASSALAGGPETQYF.

This clone came up a few times. The chain links TRBV19 to TRBJ2-5; TRBD1 aligns across 9 bases. Germline V CDR1 and CDR2: LNHDA, SQIVND (reference sequence). The CDR3 spans 16 residues. V was clipped by 5 bases and J by 4 bases; unmatched bases: 11. CDR3: CASSFHSGTGTETQYF. The CDR3 coding sequence is TGTGCCAGTAGTTTCCATTCCGGGACAGGGACAGAGACCCAGTACTTC.

The J gene is TRBJ2-3, the V gene TRBV27, with 8 bases identical to TRBD2. Per the germline V gene, CDR1 is MNHEY and CDR2 is SMNVEV (reference sequence). The CDR3 contains 15 residues. V shed 4 bases and J 2 bases; nucleotides not matched to a gene: 5. The CDR3 loop reads CASSSRGGPTDTQYF. DNA for the CDR3: TGTGCCAGCAGTTCACGCGGGGGGCCCACAGATACGCAGTATTTT.

This clone appeared once. V usage is TRBV5-4 and J usage is TRBJ2-7; 9 nucleotides agree with TRBD2. The CDR3 has 16 amino acids. The germline gives CDR1 SGHNT, CDR2 YYREEE (reference sequence). The V and J ends lost 4 bases and 1 base, in that order; junction bases with no gene match: 9. The CDR3 sequence: CASSRRAGGHSYEQYF. CDR3 sequence (DNA): TGTGCCAGCAGCCGCCGGGCGGGAGGGCATTCCTACGAGCAGTACTTC.

In this sample, this clone turned up many times. The V and J genes are TRBV9 and TRBJ1-5, with D unclear. This CDR3 region has 13 residues. With 5 bases removed from V and 5 bases from J, the gap between germline ends came to 11 bases. Germline V gene data show CDR1 as SGDLS and CDR2 as YYNGEE. Written as DNA, the CDR3 is TGTGCCAGCAGTCCTAGACCAGATCAGCCCCAGCATTTT. It translates to CASSPRPDQPQHF.

This clone has just one count. V is TRBV28 and J is TRBJ2-1, with 10 bases identical to TRBD2. This CDR3 contains 16 residues. Germline V CDR1 and CDR2: MDHEN, SYDVKM. J was trimmed by 7 bases and V by 3 bases; bases with no gene match: 9. CDR3 bases: TGTGCCAGCAGTTTTTATCTAGCGGGGGCTGGGAATGAGCAGTTCTTC. Its translation: CASSFYLAGAGNEQFF.

A remark on this clone: A single base separates this from a much larger clone, so it may be a read error. Here the CDR3 reads CASSEPNTEAFF. CDR3 nucleotide sequence: TGTGCCAGCAGTGAACCGAACACTGAAGCTTTCTTT. The rearrangement joins TRBV2 to TRBJ1-1; D is undetermined. V lost 2 bases to trimming and J lost 1 base, with 2 bases between them. The CDR3 is 12 amino acids. Germline V gene lookup returns CDR1 SNHLY and CDR2 FYNNEI.

The gene calls are TRBV4-3 and TRBJ1-4; possible D gene TRBD1, 5 bases. Looked up from germline, CDR1 is LGHNA and CDR2 is YSLEER. The germline V and J ends were trimmed by 1 base and 0 bases, with 12 bases remaining between them. This CDR3 comprises 17 residues. This CDR3 is CASSQGLTGATNEKLFF. CDR3 nucleotides: TGCGCCAGCAGCCAAGGATTAACGGGGGCAACTAATGAAAAACTGTTTTTT.

This clone was counted between two and nine times. The genes are TRBV7-3 and TRBJ1-5; weak D call: TRBD1 (5 bases). V shed 0 bases and J shed 5 bases, with 11 bases lying between them. The CDR3 is 15 amino acids. Germline-derived CDR1 and CDR2 are SGHTA and FQGTGA. CDR3 residues: CASSLTGQGDQPQHF. Here the CDR3 DNA reads TGTGCCAGCAGCTTAACGGGCCAGGGCGATCAGCCCCAGCATTTT.

The chain uses TRBV6-5 and TRBJ2-7, with a weak D call TRBD1 (6 bases). The CDR3 runs 11 residues. The germline CDR1 and CDR2 sequences are MNHEY and SVGAGI. Deletions cut 6 bases from V and 5 bases from J, with 8 bases between. The CDR3 DNA follows: TGTGCCAGCAGCAACAGGGACGAGCAGTACTTC. It specifies CASSNRDEQYF.

This sequence joins TRBV5-4 and TRBJ2-1, with 14 bases identical to TRBD2. The CDR3 loop spans 16 amino acids. The germline V gene has CDR1 SGHNT and CDR2 YYREEE (reference sequence). With 3 bases clipped from V and 2 bases from J, the junction kept 1 base outside the gene matches. The DNA for the CDR3 is TGTGCCAGCAGCTCGGGACTAGCGGGGGCCTACAATGAGCAGTTCTTC. Protein: CASSSGLAGAYNEQFF. Full variable domain (remainder filled in from reference TRBV5-4 and TRBJ2-1): ETGVTQSPTHLIKTRGQQVTLRCSSQSGHNTVSWYQQALGQGPQFIFQYYREEENGRGNFPPRFSGLQFPNYSSELNVNALELDDSALYLCASSSGLAGAYNEQFFGPGTRLTVL.

This sequence joins TRBV5-1 and TRBJ2-5; D perhaps matches TRBD2 (5 bases). The CDR3 is 16 residues long. The V gene lost 0 bases and the J gene lost 8 bases, with 20 bases spanning the gap. The V gene's germline CDR1 is SGHRS and CDR2 YFSETQ. This CDR3 reads CASSLGGVAKGVTQYF. The CDR3 bases are TGCGCCAGCAGCTTGGGTGGGGTCGCGAAGGGAGTAACCCAGTACTTC.

J is TRBJ1-1 and V is TRBV14; 7 bases fit TRBD1. V shed 5 bases, J shed 1 base, and the junction held 10 bases outside the gene matches. The length of the CDR3 is 16 residues. Per germline, CDR1 SGHDN and CDR2 FVKESK. CDR3 residues: CASSDLLAGGNTEAFF. The CDR3 DNA sequence: TGTGCCAGCAGCGATCTTTTAGCAGGGGGGAACACTGAAGCTTTCTTT.

On this clone: The same CDR3 arises from other DNA sequences in this sample as well. The rearrangement joins TRBV6-5 to TRBJ2-7; tentatively, D is TRBD1 (5 bases). CDR3 length equals 11 residues. V dropped 6 bases and J dropped 7 bases, with 10 bases sitting between them. CDR1 and CDR2 from the germline V gene are MNHEY and SVGAGI. DNA for the CDR3: TGTGCCAGCAGGCGTCAGGGAGAGCAGTACTTC. It encodes CASRRQGEQYF.

This clone was counted only a few times. The rearrangement links TRBV30 to TRBJ1-4; no firm D call. Between the trimmed V and J ends, which lost 2 bases and 12 bases, there was a span of 16 bases. The germline gives CDR1 GTSNPN, CDR2 SVGIG (reference sequence). This CDR3 spans 13 amino acids. CDR3 in DNA: TGTGCCTGGAGTACCAGTAGTATACCCCAACTGTTTTTT. This codes for CAWSTSSIPQLFF.

On this clone itself: A read error may be the cause here, since a much bigger clone is one base away. Distinct nucleotide sequences in the sample also encode this CDR3. The CDR3 sequence is CASSFNRNTEAFF. The CDR3, as DNA: TGTGCCAGCAGCTTTAACAGGAACACTGAAGCTTTCTTT. The V gene is TRBV5-8, the J gene TRBJ1-1; unclear D gene. The germline V gene encodes CDR1 SGHTS and CDR2 YDEGEE. The CDR3 is 13 amino acids. Trimming took 2 bases from V and 1 from J, leaving 6 bases between them.

The V gene is TRBV5-4, the J gene TRBJ1-2; possibly TRBD1 for D (5 bases). Trimming left V 1 base short and J 2 bases short, with 12 bases between. The CDR3 extends over 15 amino acids. In germline, CDR1 is SGHNT, CDR2 YYREEE (reference sequence). The CDR3 region is CASSLFGAQNYGYTF. The CDR3 region has the DNA TGTGCCAGCAGCTTGTTTGGGGCGCAGAACTATGGCTACACCTTC.

This clone turned up a few times. The chain employs TRBV30 and TRBJ2-5, with no clear D. V was trimmed by 2 bases and J by 1 base, leaving 2 bases between them. Germline CDR1 is GTSNPN and CDR2 is SVGIG (reference sequence). The length of the CDR3 is 11 residues. The CDR3 loop reads CAWSFQETQYF. CDR3 coding DNA: TGTGCCTGGAGTTTCCAAGAGACCCAGTACTTC.

This chain connects TRBV12-5 to TRBJ2-3, with D perhaps TRBD2 (6 bases). The CDR3 extends over 15 amino acids. Germline values: CDR1 LGHNT, CDR2 FRNRAP. Trimming cost V 3 bases and J 3 bases, with 13 bases left between them. The CDR3, as DNA: TGTGCTAGTGGTTTCCCGACGGCGGGGACAGATACGCAGTATTTT. Its protein product is CASGFPTAGTDTQYF.

The rearrangement joins TRBV9 to TRBJ1-1; 7 positions match TRBD1. With 3 bases clipped from V and 10 bases from J, the junction kept 12 bases outside the gene matches. The CDR3 is made up of 14 amino acids. Germline values: CDR1 SGDLS, CDR2 YYNGEE. DNA of the CDR3: TGTGCCAGCAGCGCGCGGACAGGCGCAAGGGGAGCTTTCTTT. This gives the protein CASSARTGARGAFF.

The gene calls are TRBV6-5 and TRBJ1-2; weak D call: TRBD1 (5 bases). V dropped 6 bases and J dropped 4 bases, with 12 bases sitting between them. The germline gives CDR1 MNHEY, CDR2 SVGAGI. This CDR3 has 13 amino acids. Written as DNA, the CDR3 is TGTGCCAGCAGATCCCTGGGGACCTATGGCTACACCTTC. Translated: CASRSLGTYGYTF.

V gene TRBV7-2 combines with J gene TRBJ2-7; D may match TRBD1 or TRBD2 (5 bases each). Germline CDR1 and CDR2: SGHTA and FQGNSA. This CDR3 is built from 14 residues. The V end lost 1 base, the J end lost 3 bases, and 10 bases lay between the germline ends. The CDR3: CASSLVGDLYEQYF. The CDR3 nucleotides are TGTGCCAGCAGCTTAGTCGGGGACCTCTACGAGCAGTACTTC.

The chain combines TRBV5-4 with TRBJ2-1; D not certain. The CDR3 has 13 residues. Germline V gene data show CDR1 as SGHNT and CDR2 as YYREEE (reference sequence). Trimming removed 1 base from V and 3 bases from J, with 5 bases in between. DNA of the CDR3: TGTGCCAGCAGCTTGAGGGACTACAATGAGCAGTTCTTC. Translating it yields CASSLRDYNEQFF.

A single count supports this clone. This rearrangement joins TRBV5-1 to TRBJ2-7; unclear D gene. This CDR3 has 14 residues. CDR1 and CDR2 (germline): SGHRS, YFSETQ. V shed 2 bases and J shed 0 bases, with 9 bases lying between them. CDR3 loop: CASSFKLSSYEQYF. The CDR3 coding sequence is TGCGCCAGCAGCTTCAAATTGAGCTCCTACGAGCAGTACTTC.

The CDR3 reads CASRATGWVLSNEKLFF. DNA of the CDR3: TGTGCCAGCAGGGCGACAGGGTGGGTACTCAGTAATGAAAAACTGTTTTTT. The chain carries TRBV28 and TRBJ1-4, with 7 bases lining up with TRBD1. Germline V gene lookup returns CDR1 MDHEN and CDR2 SYDVKM. V was clipped by 6 bases and J by 4 bases; unmatched bases: 14. The CDR3 consists of 17 residues.

The rearrangement links TRBV4-3 to TRBJ2-1; weak D call: TRBD2 (5 bases). V was clipped by 0 bases and J by 12 bases, with 18 bases between them. CDR3 size: 15 residues. Per germline, CDR1 LGHNA and CDR2 YSLEER. CDR3 sequence reads: CASSQDVPAGARQFF. In DNA, the CDR3 is TGCGCCAGCAGCCAAGATGTCCCCGCGGGTGCCAGGCAGTTCTTC.

CDR3 region: CASSSDRFYEQYF. The CDR3 coding sequence is TGTGCCAGCAGCTCCGACAGGTTTTACGAGCAGTACTTC. The chain is built from TRBV5-6 and TRBJ2-7, with a tentative D call TRBD1 (6 bases). This CDR3 has 13 amino acids. The V gene lost 3 bases and the J gene lost 4 bases, with 11 bases spanning the gap. Germline V gene data show CDR1 as SGHDT and CDR2 as YYEEEE.

Written as DNA, the CDR3 is TGTGCCAGCCTAATCAGGGGATACGAGCAGTACTTC. Its protein product is CASLIRGYEQYF. V usage is TRBV2 and J usage is TRBJ2-7; maybe TRBD1 (6 bases). Trimming shortened V by 8 bases and J by 4 bases, and 12 bases separated the two germline ends. Per the germline V gene, CDR1 is SNHLY and CDR2 is FYNNEI. This CDR3 spans 12 amino acids.

The chain combines TRBV5-4 with TRBJ1-1; D is unresolved. CDR1 is SGHNT and CDR2 is YYREEE in the germline V gene (reference sequence). There are 16 residues in the CDR3. Trimming pared 0 bases from V and 0 bases from J, leaving 12 bases between. The CDR3 sequence is CASSLGRQVVNTEAFF. CDR3 bases: TGTGCCAGCAGCTTGGGACGGCAAGTCGTGAACACTGAAGCTTTCTTT. Full variable domain (remainder filled in from reference TRBV5-4 and TRBJ1-1): ETGVTQSPTHLIKTRGQQVTLRCSSQSGHNTVSWYQQALGQGPQFIFQYYREEENGRGNFPPRFSGLQFPNYSSELNVNALELDDSALYLCASSLGRQVVNTEAFFGQGTRLTVV.

In DNA form, the CDR3 reads TGCAGCGTCACCCACACAGGGTACTACGAGCAGTACTTC. Translated: CSVTHTGYYEQYF. The chain links TRBV29-1 to TRBJ2-7; TRBD1 might be the D (6 bases). Germline V gene lookup returns CDR1 SQVTM and CDR2 ANQGSEA. V lost 6 bases to trimming and J lost 3 bases, with 15 bases between them. The CDR3 is made up of 13 amino acids.

This clone was detected ten times or more. The chain has TRBV28 and TRBJ2-7; perhaps TRBD1 as D (5 bases). Germline-derived CDR1 and CDR2 are MDHEN and SYDVKM. The V and J ends lost 6 bases and 0 bases respectively, with 18 bases between them. The CDR3 loop spans 16 amino acids. The chain's CDR3 is CASRGKGRVFSYEQYF. Here the CDR3 DNA reads TGTGCCAGCAGGGGTAAAGGCAGGGTCTTCTCCTACGAGCAGTACTTC.